This T cell receptor beta chain was found in a study of CD8+CD57+ T cells in acquired aplastic anemia. Study-level results: No significant difference in CD8+ Simpson's diversity was found between patients and controls.

CDR3 and TCR beta VDJ profiling relied on genomic DNA as the template. A single record per CDR3 protein comes from TCRdb applying MiXCR to the reads. The data hold around 250,000 distinct CDR3 sequences, with roughly 50% observed a single time. Germline V gene data show CDR1 as SQVTM and CDR2 as ANQGSEA. V gave up 6 bases and J gave up 4 bases, with 15 bases separating them. This CDR3 has 14 residues. This clonotype was observed at least ten times. Its cognate antigen is unknown. The chain has TRBV29-1 and TRBJ2-2, with D possibly matching TRBD2 (7 bases). The sequencing input was sorted CD4+, CD8+, or CD8+CD57+ T cells (not recorded which) from PBMCs. This clonotype was sampled from a human donor with severe aplastic anemia or a healthy control (not recorded which). The CDR3 coding sequence is TGCAGCGTGCAAGGGGGGGATTCCACCGGGGAGCTGTTTTTT. Translation gives CSVQGGDSTGELFF.